Included here is one T cell receptor (beta chain) sequence, with context. What it binds is not known. This PCR relied on a set of 60 Vbeta primers and 13 Jbeta primers. Original data processing: Later reanalysis found tens of millions of unique TCR beta chains, approximately 11 million of them shared. Some clones are missing from TCRdb's copy, which holds only in-frame ones; the method was immunoSEQ multiplex PCR. That table gives V, J and clone size, and the DNA gave D and trimming. The data contain about 200,000 clones, about 12% of them singletons. The data originate from a study of cytomegalovirus exposure and HLA in healthy donors. Study results and caveats: A later analysis found TCR association rates differed by HLA locus, highest for DRB1 and lowest for HLA-C.

After removal of 8 bases from V and 4 bases from J, the junction contained 7 bases not matched to a gene. The length of the CDR3 is 13 residues. CDR1 and CDR2 (germline): SNHLY, FYNNEI. This receptor was taken from a man aged 50-60 years in good health and CMV-seropositive. The V and J genes are TRBV2 and TRBJ1-1; 7 positions match TRBD1. The specimen sequenced was PBMCs. CDR3 in DNA: TGTGCCAGCCACAGGGGTGGGTTCACTGAAGCTTTCTTT. Translating gives CASHRGGFTEAFF.